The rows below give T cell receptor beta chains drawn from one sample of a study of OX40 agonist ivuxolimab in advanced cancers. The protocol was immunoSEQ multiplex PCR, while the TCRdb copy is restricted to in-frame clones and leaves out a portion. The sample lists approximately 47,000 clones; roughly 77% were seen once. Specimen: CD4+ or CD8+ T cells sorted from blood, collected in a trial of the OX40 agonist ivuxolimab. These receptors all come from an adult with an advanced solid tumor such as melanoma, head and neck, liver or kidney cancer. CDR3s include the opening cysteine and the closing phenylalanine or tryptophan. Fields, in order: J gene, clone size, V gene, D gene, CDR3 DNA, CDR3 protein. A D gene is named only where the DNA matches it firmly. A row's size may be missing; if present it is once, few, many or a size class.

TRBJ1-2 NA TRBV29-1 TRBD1 TGCAGCGTTGATATAAACAACAGGGGTGGCTATGGCTACACCTTC CSVDINNRGGYGYTF
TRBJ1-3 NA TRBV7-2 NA TGTGCCAGCAGCTTAGGCACCTCTGGAAACACCATATATTTT CASSLGTSGNTIYF
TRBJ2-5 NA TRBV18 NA TGTGCCAGCTCACCAGGGCGGGTACAAGAGACCCAGTACTTC CASSPGRVQETQYF
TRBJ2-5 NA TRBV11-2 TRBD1 TGTGCCAGCAGCTTAACATGGGGACAGGGCTTGGAGACCCAGTACTTC CASSLTWGQGLETQYF
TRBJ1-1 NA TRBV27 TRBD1 TGTGCCAGCAGGTCTGACAGGGGGAGGGGCCTCACTGAAGCTTTCTTT CASRSDRGRGLTEAFF
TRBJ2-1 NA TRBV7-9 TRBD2 TGTGCCAGCAGCCCAGGGACTAGCGGGAGGGATGAGCAGTTCTTC CASSPGTSGRDEQFF
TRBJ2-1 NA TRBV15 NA TGTGCCACCAGCAGAGAACTAGCAGGTTACAATGAGCAGTTCTTC CATSRELAGYNEQFF
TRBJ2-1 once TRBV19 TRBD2 TGTGCCAGTAGTATAATTCCAGCGGGAGGGGGGTATGAGCAGTTCTTC CASSIIPAGGGYEQFF
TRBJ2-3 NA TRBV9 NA TGTGCCAGCAGCGTGCTTAGCGGCACAGATACGCAGTATTTT CASSVLSGTDTQYF
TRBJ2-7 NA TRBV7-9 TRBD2 TGTGCCAGCAGCTTGAGCGGGAGTGTGAGCGAGCAGTACTTC CASSLSGSVSEQYF
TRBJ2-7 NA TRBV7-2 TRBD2 TGTGCCAGTTTAGGAGGCGGGAGTAGATACGAGCAGTACTTC CASLGGGSRYEQYF
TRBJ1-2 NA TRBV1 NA TGCACCAGCAGCCGAAAGGGGGCTAAGTATGGCTACACCTTC CTSSRKGAKYGYTF
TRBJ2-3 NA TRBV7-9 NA TGTGCCAGCAGCTTAAGGGGACCCAGGCGGGAAGGCACAGATACGCAGTATTTT CASSLRGPRREGTDTQYF
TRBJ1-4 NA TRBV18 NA TGTGCCAGCTCACCAGATACCTTGGGGGTCGGTGAAAAACTGTTTTTT CASSPDTLGVGEKLFF
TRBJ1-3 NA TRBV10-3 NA TGTGCCATCAGTGATAGGCAGTTCTCTGGAAACACCATATATTTT CAISDRQFSGNTIYF
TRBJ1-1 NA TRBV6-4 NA TGTGCCAGCAGTGTAGAGCAGGGGACTGAAGCTTTCTTT CASSVEQGTEAFF
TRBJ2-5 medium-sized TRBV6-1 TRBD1 TGTGCCGGGAGGACAGGGGGCGTGGAGACCCAGTACTTC CAGRTGGVETQYF
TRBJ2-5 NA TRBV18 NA TGTGCCAGCTCACCACCGGGCTTTGGACAGCAAGAGACCCAGTACTTC CASSPPGFGQQETQYF
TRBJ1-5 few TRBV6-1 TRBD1 TGTGCCAGCAGGGGGACAGTTAGCAATCAGCCCCAGCATTTT CASRGTVSNQPQHF
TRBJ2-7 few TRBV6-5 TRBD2 TGTGCCAGCAGCCCCACTAGCGGGAGACTTGGCGAGCAGTACTTC CASSPTSGRLGEQYF
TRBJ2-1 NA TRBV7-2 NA TGTGCCAGCAGCTTGGGCCGGATCGGGCCTGCCTACAATGAGCAGTTCTTC CASSLGRIGPAYNEQFF
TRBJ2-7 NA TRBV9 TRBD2 TGTGCCAGCAGCGCCAGAGGCGGGGGAGCTTACGAGCAGTACTTC CASSARGGGAYEQYF
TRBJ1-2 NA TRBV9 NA TGTGCCAGCAGCGACACCTCTGGCTATGGCTACACCTTC CASSDTSGYGYTF
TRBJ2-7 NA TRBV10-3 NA TGTGCCGTCGAACTCGCGGCAGGGCGAGAGCAGTACTTC CAVELAAGREQYF
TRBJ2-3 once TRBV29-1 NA TGCAGCGTTGAAGGGTCAGGTCGCACAGATACGCAGTATTTT CSVEGSGRTDTQYF
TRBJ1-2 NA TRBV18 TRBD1 TGTGCCAGCTCACCCCAGACAGGGGAGAGCTATGGCTACACCTTC CASSPQTGESYGYTF
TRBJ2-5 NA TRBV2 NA TGTGCCAGCAGTGAAGAGACCCAGTACTTC CASSEETQYF
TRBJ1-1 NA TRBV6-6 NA TGTGCCAGCAGAGAGAAAAGCTGGAACACTGAAGCTTTCTTT CASREKSWNTEAFF
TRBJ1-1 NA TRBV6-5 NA TGTGCCAGCAGTTACTCGATACAGAGCACTGAAGCTTTCTTT CASSYSIQSTEAFF
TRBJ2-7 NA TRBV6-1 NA TGTGCCAGCAGCGCAGGGAAGGCGGGCTCCTACGAGCAGTACTTC CASSAGKAGSYEQYF
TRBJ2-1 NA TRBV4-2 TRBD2 TGTGCCAGCAGCCAAGATCGCCTAGCGGGAGGGCCAAGGGGGGACTACAATGAGCAGTTCTTC CASSQDRLAGGPRGDYNEQFF
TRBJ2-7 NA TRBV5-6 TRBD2 TGTGCCAGCAGACAATGGACTAGCTGGTACGAGCAGTACTTC CASRQWTSWYEQYF
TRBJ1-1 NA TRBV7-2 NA TGTGCCAGCAGCCTCACACCGGGGTTAGGCACTGAAGCTTTCTTT CASSLTPGLGTEAFF
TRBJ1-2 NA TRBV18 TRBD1 TGTGCCAGCTCACCAGGACTGGGACGGGAAACAGGGGTCTATGGCTACACCTTC CASSPGLGRETGVYGYTF
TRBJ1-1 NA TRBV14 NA TGTGCCAGCAGCCCGTATATGAACACTGAAGCTTTCTTT CASSPYMNTEAFF
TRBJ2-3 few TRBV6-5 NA TGTGCCAGCAGTTACTTTGCGAGCACAGATACGCAGTATTTT CASSYFASTDTQYF
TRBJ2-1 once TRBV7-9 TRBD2 TGTGCCAGCAGCTTAGAAGGGACTAGCCCCAATGAGCAGTTCTTC CASSLEGTSPNEQFF
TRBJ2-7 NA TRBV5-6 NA TGTGCCAGCAGCTTGTGCGGCCGACCCTACGAGCAGTACTTC CASSLCGRPYEQYF
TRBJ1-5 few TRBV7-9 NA TGTGCCAGCAGCACCGATGGGGCCGGCAATCAGCCCCAGCATTTT CASSTDGAGNQPQHF
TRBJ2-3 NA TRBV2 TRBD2 TGTGCCAGCACTGGGACTAGCGGGAGCGATACGCAGTATTTT CASTGTSGSDTQYF
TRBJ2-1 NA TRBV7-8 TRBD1 TGTGCCAGCAGCTTAAACAGGGGGCGATTAGTGAATGAGCAGTTCTTC CASSLNRGRLVNEQFF
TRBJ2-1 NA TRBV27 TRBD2 TGTGCCACCAGATCGATCTATACTAGCGGGAGTCTATACAATGAGCAGTTCTTC CATRSIYTSGSLYNEQFF
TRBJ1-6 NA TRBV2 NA TGTGCCAGCAGTGGGGCGGGAAGAGTATCACCCCTCCACTTT CASSGAGRVSPLHF
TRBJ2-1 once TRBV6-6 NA TGTGCCAGCAGTCCCCTCGGTGACTACTACAATGAGCAGTTCTTC CASSPLGDYYNEQFF
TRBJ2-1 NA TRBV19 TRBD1 TGTGCCAGTAGTATCAAGCACAGGGGCTCCTACAATGAGCAGTTCTTC CASSIKHRGSYNEQFF
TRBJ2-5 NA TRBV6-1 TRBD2 TGTGCCAGCAACCGGCGGGAGGGTGAGACCCAGTACTTC CASNRREGETQYF
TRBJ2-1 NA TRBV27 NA TGTGCCAGCAGTCCTGGAGGGCCTAGGAATGAGCAGTTCTTC CASSPGGPRNEQFF
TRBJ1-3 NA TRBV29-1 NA TGCAGCGTTGAAATGGGAAACACCATATATTTT CSVEMGNTIYF
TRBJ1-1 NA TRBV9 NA TGTGCCAGCAGCCCAAGTGGAGGGGGCACTGAAGCTTTCTTT CASSPSGGGTEAFF